The following is a TCR beta chain sequence with its context. The antigen is undetermined. Each CDR3 protein is one row after TCRdb ran MiXCR on the 5' RACE reads. The sample comprises 100,000 to 150,000 distinct CDR3 sequences, roughly 15% of which are singletons, and roughly a third rests with the top ten. This record comes from a study of CD8 T cells in ankylosing spondylitis. Study-wide results and caveats: Ankylosing spondylitis blood seemed to carry a telltale TCR beta motif made of fewer than 10 highly homologous variants. Significantly higher representation of disease-linked clones was reported for matched ankylosing spondylitis synovial fluid. A number of the motif variants had already been described in reactive arthritis synovial fluid and blood.

Germline V gene data show CDR1 as SGHRS and CDR2 as YFSETQ. The CDR3 is 14 amino acids. The V and J ends lost 0 bases and 8 bases respectively, with 12 bases between them. Material: blood, either unsorted or a sorted T cell fraction (not recorded which). The chain employs TRBV5-1 and TRBJ2-1, with D unclear. The sequence came from a male donor with ankylosing spondylitis. CDR3 in amino acids: CASSLDGVRDEQFF. Written as DNA, the CDR3 is TGCGCCAGCAGCTTGGATGGGGTTCGGGATGAGCAGTTCTTC.